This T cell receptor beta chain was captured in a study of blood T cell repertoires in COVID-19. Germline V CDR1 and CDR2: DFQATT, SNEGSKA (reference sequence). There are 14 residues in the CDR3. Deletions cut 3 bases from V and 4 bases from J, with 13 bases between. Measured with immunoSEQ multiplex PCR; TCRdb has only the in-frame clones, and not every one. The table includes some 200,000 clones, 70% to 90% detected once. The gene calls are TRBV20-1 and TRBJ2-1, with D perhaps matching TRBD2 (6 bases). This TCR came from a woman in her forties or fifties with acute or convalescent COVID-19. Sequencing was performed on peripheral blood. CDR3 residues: CSASSLARYNEQFF. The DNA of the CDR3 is TGCAGTGCTAGTAGTCTAGCGCGATACAATGAGCAGTTCTTC.